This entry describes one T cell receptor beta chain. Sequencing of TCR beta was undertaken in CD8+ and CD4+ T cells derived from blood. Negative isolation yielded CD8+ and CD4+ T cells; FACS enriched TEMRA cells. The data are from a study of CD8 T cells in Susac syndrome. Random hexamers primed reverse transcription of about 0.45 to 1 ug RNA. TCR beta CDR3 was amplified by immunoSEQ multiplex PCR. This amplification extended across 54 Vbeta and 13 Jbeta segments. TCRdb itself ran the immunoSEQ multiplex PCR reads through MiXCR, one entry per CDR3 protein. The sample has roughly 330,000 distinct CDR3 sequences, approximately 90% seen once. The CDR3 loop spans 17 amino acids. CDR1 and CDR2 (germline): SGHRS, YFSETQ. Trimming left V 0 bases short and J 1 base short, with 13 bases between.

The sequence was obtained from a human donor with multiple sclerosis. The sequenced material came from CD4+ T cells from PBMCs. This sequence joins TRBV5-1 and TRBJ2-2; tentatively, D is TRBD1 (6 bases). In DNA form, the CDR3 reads TGCGCCAGCAGCTTGGCCGCGCAGGGGATGAACACCGGGGAGCTGTTTTTT. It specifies CASSLAAQGMNTGELFF. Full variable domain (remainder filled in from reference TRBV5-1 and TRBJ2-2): KAGVTQTPRYLIKTRGQQVTLSCSPISGHRSVSWYQQTPGQGLQFLFEYFSETQRNKGNFPGRFSGRQFSNSRSEMNVSTLELGDSALYLCASSLAAQGMNTGELFFGEGSRLTVL.